What follows describes a single T cell receptor (beta chain). The data derive from a study of blood T cell repertoires in COVID-19. Overall study context: Sites in the United States, Italy and Spain provided acute and convalescent COVID-19 samples. From T cells, B-cell-depleted T cells, or PBMCs came the material, which was cDNA or gDNA.

Trimming stripped 0 bases from V and 0 bases from J, with 12 bases between. Germline CDR1 reads SNHLY; CDR2 reads FYNNEI. This CDR3 is 17 amino acids long. Authors' processing steps: How many nucleated cells were present was estimated from reference gene primer amplification. Assay used: immunoSEQ multiplex PCR; TCRdb lists only in-frame clones, some missing. V, J and clone size were drawn from that table, and D and trimming were deduced from the DNA. In the table there are approximately 260,000 clones, roughly 80% of which are singletons. This TCR came from a woman of 80 years or more with acute or convalescent COVID-19. Sequenced sample: peripheral blood. V usage is TRBV2 and J usage is TRBJ1-3; maybe TRBD1 (6 bases). The DNA of the CDR3 is TGTGCCAGCAGTGAAGCGGACAGCCGGTTCTCTGGAAACACCATATATTTT. This sequence encodes CASSEADSRFSGNTIYF.